This is a list of T cell receptor beta chains from one sample in a study of T cell responses to AZD1222 COVID-19 vaccine. Profiling relied on immunoSEQ multiplex PCR, and the TCRdb table lists in-frame clones only, not all of them. The sample lists 180,000 or so clones, just over 90% occurring once. Source: peripheral blood, taken 28 days after the second AZD1222 dose. The receptor set was obtained from an adult who received the AZD1222 COVID-19 vaccine. The conserved cysteine and the conserved F or W are not part of the CDR3 here.

j_call: TRBJ1-2; v_call: TRBV2; cdr3_length: 12; cdr3_aa: ASSLLTGAYGYT
j_call: TRBJ1-2; v_call: TRBV30; cdr3_length: 11; cdr3_aa: AWSVDTVHGYT
j_call: TRBJ2-3; v_call: TRBV5-1; cdr3_length: 12; cdr3_aa: ASSTGLATDTQY
j_call: TRBJ2-5; v_call: TRBV6-6; cdr3_length: 9; cdr3_aa: ASSYGLTQY
j_call: TRBJ2-2; v_call: TRBV7-3; cdr3_length: 10; cdr3_aa: ASSRETGELF
j_call: TRBJ2-1; v_call: TRBV7-8; cdr3_length: 17; cdr3_aa: ASSLVPATSGRSYNEQF
j_call: TRBJ2-1; v_call: TRBV7-9; cdr3_length: 12; cdr3_aa: ASSPWTGDNEQF
j_call: TRBJ1-1; v_call: TRBV29-1; cdr3_length: 12; cdr3_aa: SVGGDRHNTEAF
j_call: TRBJ1-1; v_call: TRBV9; cdr3_length: 13; cdr3_aa: ASSAGGVLNTEAF
j_call: TRBJ2-7; v_call: TRBV5-5; cdr3_length: 11; cdr3_aa: ASSLTSSYEQY
j_call: TRBJ2-5; v_call: TRBV2; cdr3_length: 12; cdr3_aa: ASSLGAGQETQY
j_call: TRBJ1-2; v_call: TRBV6-6; cdr3_length: 14; cdr3_aa: ASSPMIGPLRDGYT
j_call: TRBJ1-1; v_call: TRBV7-6; cdr3_length: 13; cdr3_aa: ASSLAHMGGTEAF
j_call: TRBJ2-5; v_call: TRBV9; cdr3_length: 13; cdr3_aa: ASSPGTSGGETQY
j_call: TRBJ2-5; v_call: TRBV7-9; cdr3_length: 17; cdr3_aa: ASSLPTLGLAGRRETQY
j_call: TRBJ1-1; v_call: TRBV6-5; cdr3_length: 12; cdr3_aa: ASSSGQANTEAF
j_call: TRBJ2-1; v_call: TRBV28; cdr3_length: 13; cdr3_aa: ASSLRVAGVSEQF
j_call: TRBJ1-1; v_call: TRBV28; cdr3_length: 16; cdr3_aa: ASSLSQSIYRGNTEAF
j_call: TRBJ2-3; v_call: TRBV20-1; cdr3_length: 8; cdr3_aa: SATLEGQY
j_call: TRBJ1-6; v_call: TRBV10-3; cdr3_length: 14; cdr3_aa: AISELGADRNSPLH
j_call: TRBJ2-5; v_call: TRBV5-1; cdr3_length: 11; cdr3_aa: ASSQGLVETQY
j_call: TRBJ1-1; v_call: TRBV6-2/TRBV6-3; cdr3_length: 11; cdr3_aa: ASSQQGNTEAF
j_call: TRBJ2-1; v_call: TRBV5-1; cdr3_length: 12; cdr3_aa: ASSLVGTSGEQF
j_call: TRBJ2-4; v_call: TRBV5-1; cdr3_length: 17; cdr3_aa: ASSLAGTSRWRSKNIQY
j_call: TRBJ2-7; v_call: TRBV3-1/TRBV3-2; cdr3_length: 13; cdr3_aa: ASSQVTAPTNEQY
j_call: TRBJ2-2; v_call: TRBV28; cdr3_length: 15; cdr3_aa: ASSLGLAGPNTGELF
j_call: TRBJ2-7; v_call: TRBV6-5; cdr3_length: 12; cdr3_aa: ASSYSSGAYEQY
j_call: TRBJ2-7; v_call: TRBV5-4; cdr3_length: 14; cdr3_aa: ASSSGEMGGTYEQY
j_call: TRBJ1-1; v_call: TRBV4-3; cdr3_length: 12; cdr3_aa: ASSQAGLFREAF
j_call: TRBJ1-5; v_call: TRBV27; cdr3_length: 10; cdr3_aa: ASGVANQPQH
j_call: TRBJ1-2; v_call: TRBV3-1/TRBV3-2; cdr3_length: 10; cdr3_aa: ASSRQGDGYT
j_call: TRBJ2-3; v_call: TRBV5-1; cdr3_length: 14; cdr3_aa: ASSLDAGGPGDTQY
j_call: TRBJ2-1; v_call: TRBV7-9; cdr3_length: 12; cdr3_aa: ASSPGGSVDEQF
j_call: TRBJ1-2; v_call: TRBV29-1; cdr3_length: 12; cdr3_aa: SVTPGQGAHGYT
j_call: TRBJ2-2; v_call: TRBV5-8; cdr3_length: 12; cdr3_aa: ASSARVTTGELF
j_call: TRBJ1-2; v_call: TRBV30; cdr3_length: 11; cdr3_aa: AWTQGTASGYT
j_call: TRBJ2-1; v_call: TRBV29-1; cdr3_length: 16; cdr3_aa: SVVVVSGGPSSYNEQF
j_call: TRBJ1-2; v_call: TRBV2; cdr3_length: 12; cdr3_aa: ASNGQALNYGYT
j_call: TRBJ1-2; v_call: TRBV7-8; cdr3_length: 13; cdr3_aa: ASSLMTGSNYGYT
j_call: TRBJ1-5; v_call: TRBV4-1; cdr3_length: 12; cdr3_aa: ASSSRDRVQPQH
j_call: TRBJ2-5; v_call: TRBV28; cdr3_length: 14; cdr3_aa: ASISDSWVAGETQY
j_call: TRBJ1-2; v_call: TRBV29-1; cdr3_length: 8; cdr3_aa: SANSYGYT
j_call: TRBJ2-7; v_call: TRBV21-1; cdr3_length: 11; cdr3_aa: ASSNEEFYEQY
j_call: TRBJ1-1; v_call: TRBV20-1; cdr3_length: 9; cdr3_aa: SAEGDGEAF
j_call: TRBJ2-7; v_call: TRBV18; cdr3_length: 15; cdr3_aa: ASSPPLLDRGSYEQY
j_call: TRBJ2-2; v_call: TRBV28; cdr3_length: 12; cdr3_aa: ASSLAGHTGELF
j_call: TRBJ1-2; v_call: TRBV28; cdr3_length: 11; cdr3_aa: ASRTGGRGGYT
j_call: TRBJ1-1; v_call: TRBV27; cdr3_length: 13; cdr3_aa: ATQGRDGRNGEAF
j_call: TRBJ1-1; v_call: TRBV11-2; cdr3_length: 13; cdr3_aa: ASSLAGQVNTEAF
j_call: TRBJ2-3; v_call: TRBV6-1; cdr3_length: 12; cdr3_aa: ASRNPGQGDTQY
j_call: TRBJ2-3; v_call: TRBV7-3; cdr3_length: 12; cdr3_aa: ASSAGGTADTQY
j_call: TRBJ1-2; v_call: TRBV27; cdr3_length: 10; cdr3_aa: ASRGVLYGYT
j_call: TRBJ1-1; v_call: TRBV6-2/TRBV6-3; cdr3_length: 13; cdr3_aa: ASSYGKGLFTEAF
j_call: TRBJ2-7; v_call: TRBV7-2; cdr3_length: 13; cdr3_aa: ASSFTSGSSYEQY
j_call: TRBJ1-1; v_call: TRBV19; cdr3_length: 11; cdr3_aa: ASSSGDNTEAF
j_call: TRBJ1-1; v_call: TRBV5-4; cdr3_length: 11; cdr3_aa: ASSSQGDTEAF
j_call: TRBJ2-1; v_call: TRBV5-1; cdr3_length: 12; cdr3_aa: ASSLAGSINEQF
j_call: TRBJ1-5; v_call: TRBV15; cdr3_length: 13; cdr3_aa: ATSKRTGTREPQH
j_call: TRBJ1-1; v_call: TRBV27; cdr3_length: 12; cdr3_aa: ASSGDRERTEAF